This TCR beta chain was identified during a study of cytomegalovirus exposure and HLA in healthy donors. About this clone itself: Its antigen remains unknown.

Vbeta (60) and Jbeta (13) primers were used in the PCR. This table comes from immunoSEQ multiplex PCR, and its TCRdb copy is limited to in-frame clones, with some not included. This sample carries around 210,000 clones, 75% to 85% of them seen once, and the ten largest clones take around 2.7%. The CDR3 is 14 amino acids. The germline gives CDR1 ENHRY, CDR2 SYGVKD. V was clipped by 4 bases and J by 0 bases; unmatched bases: 0. Findings and limits, study-wide: CMV serostatus was the only immune exposure information that was available. When a later analysis compared HLA-associated TCR beta chains with equally common others, the HLA-associated chains turned out to be more clonally expanded and to have lower generation probabilities.

V and J are TRBV10-3 and TRBJ2-1, with 7 bases aligning to TRBD2. The origin of this receptor is a woman between 35 and 50 years old in good health and CMV-seronegative. The specimen was PBMCs. The CDR3 sequence: CAISAGGSYNEQFF. Here the CDR3 DNA reads TGTGCCATCAGTGCGGGAGGCTCCTACAATGAGCAGTTCTTC.